The 14 T cell receptor beta chains reported below all come from one sample, sequenced in a study of CD8+CD57+ T cells in acquired aplastic anemia (dated by TCRdb to 2016 to 2019). Sequenced using an Illumina HiSeq 2000. Genomic DNA served as template for TCR beta VDJ combination and CDR3 sequence profiling. TCRdb trimmed public reads at Q25 via fastp, called clones via MiXCR and kept in-frame beta chains. Rows matching on CDR3 protein sequence are summarized as one entry with the most common DNA and genes. The sample table lists approximately 130,000 distinct CDR3 sequences, roughly two fifths of them with a count of one. The top ten hold over 6.5% of the sample. Sample: sorted CD4+, CD8+, or CD8+CD57+ T cells (not recorded which) from PBMCs. The source of these receptors is a human donor in good health, serving as a control.

This clonotype was seen ten or more times. This chain joins TRBV6-6 and TRBJ1-3; D unresolved. Germline V gene sequence: CDR1 MNHNY, CDR2 SVGAGI (reference sequence). Trimming cost V 1 base and J 7 bases, with 5 bases left between them. CDR3 size: 12 residues. The CDR3, as DNA: TGTGCCAGCAGTTACTTGGGGAACACCATATATTTT. It yields the protein CASSYLGNTIYF.

The chain carries TRBV7-9 and TRBJ1-6; D uncertain. V was clipped by 5 bases and J by 6 bases, with 8 bases between them. CDR1 is SEHNR, CDR2 FQNEAQ, per germline (reference sequence). The CDR3 has 13 residues. The CDR3 sequence is CASSPGSNSPLHF. For the CDR3, the DNA is TGTGCCAGCAGCCCCGGGAGTAATTCACCCCTCCACTTT.

The J gene is TRBJ1-3, the V gene TRBV10-1, with 8 bases aligning to TRBD1. This CDR3 region has 13 residues. After removal of 5 bases from V and 8 bases from J, the junction contained 5 bases not matched to a gene. The germline CDR1 and CDR2 sequences are WNHNN and SYGVQD (reference sequence). The CDR3 reads CASSSDRADTIYF. The DNA for the CDR3 is TGCGCCAGCAGTTCGGACAGGGCGGACACCATATATTTT.

This clonotype was found once. Since the CDR3 does not end with the conserved phenylalanine or tryptophan, this likely comes from a read error. This sequence joins TRBV10-2 and TRBJ2-7, with TRBD1 matching 8 bases. Germline V gene sequence: CDR1 WSHSY, CDR2 SAAADI. CDR3 size: 16 residues. After removal of 6 bases from V and 4 bases from J, the junction contained 14 bases not matched to a gene. CDR3 bases: TGCGCCAGCAGCCAAGAAGGGGGGACAGGTCCTTACGAGCAGTACCTC. This translates into CASSQEGGTGPYEQYL.

The rearrangement uses TRBV27 and TRBJ1-1; the match to TRBD1 covers 11 bases. Trimming cost V 3 bases and J 4 bases; bases outside gene matches: 4. Germline lookup yields CDR1 MNHEY and CDR2 SMNVEV (reference sequence). The CDR3 is 15 amino acids. Written as DNA, the CDR3 is TGTGCCAGCAGTTTGACCGGGACAGGGGGCACTGAAGCTTTCTTT. Protein product: CASSLTGTGGTEAFF.

This clonotype was recorded at least ten times. V is TRBV20-1 and J is TRBJ1-4; D is possibly TRBD1 (5 bases). V shed 6 bases and J shed 7 bases, with 15 bases lying between them. CDR1 DFQATT and CDR2 SNEGSKA come from the germline V gene (reference sequence). The CDR3 covers 13 residues. The CDR3 reads CSAEKGGVEKLFF. In DNA, the CDR3 is TGCAGTGCGGAAAAGGGAGGGGTTGAAAAACTGTTTTTT.

The chain links TRBV29-1 to TRBJ2-5, with 7 bases identical to TRBD2. CDR3 length: 14 residues. V shed 4 bases and J 1 base; nucleotides not matched to a gene: 6. CDR1 and CDR2 from the germline V gene are SQVTM and ANQGSEA. The DNA of the CDR3 is TGCAGCGTTGTGCGGGAGCGAGCCCAAGAGACCCAGTACTTC. As protein: CSVVRERAQETQYF.

This clonotype was seen just once. A much larger clone differs by one base, so this may be a read error. The V gene is TRBV12-3 or TRBV12-4, the J gene TRBJ1-1; D may be TRBD1 (6 bases). The CDR3 is 16 amino acids. In DNA, the CDR3 is TGTGCCAGCAGTTTAGGGTGGAAGGGGGTGAACACTGGAGCTTTCTTT. Its translation: CASSLGWKGVNTGAFF.

This clonotype was detected ten times or more. The chain has TRBV7-9 and TRBJ1-1; D unclear. This CDR3 is 13 amino acids long. Germline-derived CDR1 and CDR2 are SEHNR and FQNEAQ (reference sequence). Trimming shortened V by 1 base and J by 2 bases, and 5 bases separated the two germline ends. The CDR3 coding sequence is TGTGCCAGCAGCTTAGGTGAAAACACTGAAGCTTTCTTT. It is translated as CASSLGENTEAFF. The variable domain in full, completed from reference TRBV7-9 and TRBJ1-1, reads DTGVSQNPRHKITKRGQNVTFRCDPISEHNRLYWYRQTLGQGPEFLTYFQNEAQLEKSRLLSDRFSAERPKGSFSTLEIQRTEQGDSAMYLCASSLGENTEAFFGQGTRLTVV.

The chain joins TRBV2 to TRBJ2-3; TRBD1 matches 11 bases. Germline V CDR1 and CDR2: SNHLY, FYNNEI. The CDR3 totals 14 residues. Trimming took 6 bases from V and 3 from J; bases not matched to a gene: 2. CDR3 DNA sequence: TGTGCCAGCAGAGGGGACAGGGGGACAGATACGCAGTATTTT. Translation: CASRGDRGTDTQYF.

This clonotype was observed many times. The rearrangement links TRBV12-5 to TRBJ2-7; no clear D gene. This CDR3 region has 11 residues. V lost 1 base, J lost 4 bases, and 2 bases lay in between. Germline V CDR1 and CDR2: LGHNT, FRNRAP. In DNA, the CDR3 is TGTGCTAGTGGTTTGGGATACGAGCAGTACTTC. It is translated as CASGLGYEQYF. Filled out from reference TRBV12-5 and TRBJ2-7, the complete variable domain reads DARVTQTPRHKVTEMGQEVTMRCQPILGHNTVFWYRQTMMQGLELLAYFRNRAPLDDSGMPKDRFSAEMPDATLATLKIQPSEPRDSAVYFCASGLGYEQYFGPGTRLTVT.

This rearrangement joins TRBV12-3 or TRBV12-4 to TRBJ1-1; D not certain. Trimming pared 10 bases from V and 2 bases from J, leaving 8 bases between. This CDR3 comprises 11 residues. CDR3 sequence reads: CATRPNTEAFF. The DNA of the CDR3 is TGTGCCACCCGACCAAACACTGAAGCTTTCTTT.

This clonotype has only a few counts. The V call is TRBV2, the J call TRBJ1-1; 7 positions match TRBD1. The V gene's germline CDR1 is SNHLY and CDR2 FYNNEI. Unmatched junction bases numbered 4, after V lost 6 bases and J lost 3 bases. The CDR3 covers 13 residues. The chain's CDR3 is CASRRDRYTEAFF. DNA for the CDR3: TGTGCCAGCAGGCGGGACAGATACACTGAAGCTTTCTTT.

This chain joins TRBV5-1 and TRBJ2-4; D gene ambiguous. V lost 4 bases, J lost 0 bases, and 23 bases lay in between. The CDR3 is 19 residues long. The germline V gene encodes CDR1 SGHRS and CDR2 YFSETQ. This CDR3 is CASSPLGKVRDLAKNIQYF. The DNA for the CDR3 is TGCGCCAGCAGCCCTCTGGGAAAAGTCAGAGACCTAGCCAAAAACATTCAGTACTTC.